This note documents a single TCR beta chain sequence. Its matching antigen is unknown. The PCR was carried out with 60 Vbeta primers and 13 Jbeta primers. This table comes from immunoSEQ multiplex PCR, and its TCRdb copy is limited to in-frame clones, with some not included. The sample yields around 150,000 clones, just under 80% seen once. This sample stems from a study of cytomegalovirus exposure and HLA in healthy donors. Findings of the study overall: The study listed under 200 cytomegalovirus-associated TCR beta chains.

The CDR3 has 15 residues. Germline V CDR1 and CDR2: LNHDA, SQIVND (reference sequence). J was trimmed by 4 bases and V by 3 bases; bases with no gene match: 8. Sequences were obtained from PBMCs. The chain combines TRBV19 with TRBJ2-5, with 7 positions matching TRBD1. This TCR was sampled from a man aged 25-45 years in good health. The CDR3, as DNA: TGTGCCAGTAGTATTTCTCTGACAGGGAGAGAGACCCAGTACTTC. Amino acids: CASSISLTGRETQYF.